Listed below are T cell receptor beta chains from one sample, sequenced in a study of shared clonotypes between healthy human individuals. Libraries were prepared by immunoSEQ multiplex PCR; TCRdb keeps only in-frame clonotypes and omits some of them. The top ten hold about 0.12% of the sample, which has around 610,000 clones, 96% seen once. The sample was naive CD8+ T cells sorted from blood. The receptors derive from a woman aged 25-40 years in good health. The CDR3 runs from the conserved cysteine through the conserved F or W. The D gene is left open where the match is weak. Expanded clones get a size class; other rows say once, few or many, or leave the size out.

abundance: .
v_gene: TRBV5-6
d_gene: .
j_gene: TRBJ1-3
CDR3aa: CASSLAPGWGSGNTIYF
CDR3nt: TGTGCCAGCAGCTTGGCCCCGGGTTGGGGATCTGGAAACACCATATATTTT

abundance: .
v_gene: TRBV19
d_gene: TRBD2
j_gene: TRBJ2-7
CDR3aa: CASSKNPGLADYEQYF
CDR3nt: TGTGCCAGTAGTAAAAACCCGGGACTAGCGGATTACGAGCAGTACTTC

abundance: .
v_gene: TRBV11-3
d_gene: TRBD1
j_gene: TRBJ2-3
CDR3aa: CASSLGTGDALTDTQYF
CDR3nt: TGTGCCAGCAGCTTAGGGACAGGGGATGCCCTCACAGATACGCAGTATTTT

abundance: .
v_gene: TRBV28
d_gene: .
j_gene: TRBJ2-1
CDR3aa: CASSKLPGDSNEQFF
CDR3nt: TGTGCCAGCAGCAAACTCCCAGGGGATTCAAATGAGCAGTTCTTC

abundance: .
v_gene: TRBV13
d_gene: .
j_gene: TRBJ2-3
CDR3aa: CASSLRGSWGGALDTQYF
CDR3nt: TGTGCCAGCAGCTTACGGGGCAGTTGGGGGGGCGCATTGGATACGCAGTATTTT

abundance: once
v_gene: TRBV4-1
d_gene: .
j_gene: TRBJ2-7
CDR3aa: CASSQPTQEEQYF
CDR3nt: TGCGCCAGCAGCCAGCCGACCCAGGAGGAGCAGTACTTC

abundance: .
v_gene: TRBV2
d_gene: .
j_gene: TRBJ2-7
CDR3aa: CATAGNLQLREQYF
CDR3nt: TGTGCCACCGCGGGAAATTTGCAGCTCCGCGAGCAGTACTTC

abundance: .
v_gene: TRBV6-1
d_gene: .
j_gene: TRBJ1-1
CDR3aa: CASSESVNTEAFF
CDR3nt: TGTGCCAGCAGTGAATCAGTGAACACTGAAGCTTTCTTT

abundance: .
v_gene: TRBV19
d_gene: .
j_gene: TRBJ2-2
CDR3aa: CASSGAGELFF
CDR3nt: TGTGCCAGTAGTGGCGCCGGGGAGCTGTTTTTT

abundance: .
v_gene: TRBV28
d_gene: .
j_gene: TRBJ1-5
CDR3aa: CASSLLSLMRGNQPQHF
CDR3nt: TGTGCCAGCAGTTTACTTAGTCTGATGCGTGGCAATCAGCCCCAGCATTTT

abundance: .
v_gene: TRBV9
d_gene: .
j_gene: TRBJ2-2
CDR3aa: CASSAGVTGELFF
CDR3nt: TGTGCCAGCAGCGCAGGGGTTACCGGGGAGCTGTTTTTT

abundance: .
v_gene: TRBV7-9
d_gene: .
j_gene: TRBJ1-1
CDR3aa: CASSSPSTFSRNTEAFF
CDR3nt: TGTGCCAGCAGCTCCCCCTCGACGTTCTCGCGAAACACTGAAGCTTTCTTT

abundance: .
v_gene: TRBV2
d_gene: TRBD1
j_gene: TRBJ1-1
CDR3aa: CASRLGQGYPEAFF
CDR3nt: TGTGCCAGCAGACTGGGACAGGGGTATCCTGAAGCTTTCTTT

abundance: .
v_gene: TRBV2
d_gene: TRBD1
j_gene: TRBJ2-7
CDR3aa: CASSSGQGEHYEQYF
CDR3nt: TGTGCCAGCAGTTCAGGACAGGGCGAGCATTACGAGCAGTACTTC

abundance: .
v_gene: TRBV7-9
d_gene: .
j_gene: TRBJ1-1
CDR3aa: CASSLFDKKNTEAFF
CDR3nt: TGTGCCAGCAGCTTATTTGACAAAAAGAACACTGAAGCTTTCTTT

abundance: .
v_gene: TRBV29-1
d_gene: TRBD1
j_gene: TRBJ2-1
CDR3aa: CSVEETGGFDEQFF
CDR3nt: TGCAGCGTTGAAGAGACAGGGGGTTTCGATGAGCAGTTCTTC

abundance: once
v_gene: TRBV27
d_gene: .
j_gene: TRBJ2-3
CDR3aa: CASSPRTGTDTQYF
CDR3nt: TGTGCCAGCAGTCCCCGGACTGGCACAGATACGCAGTATTTT

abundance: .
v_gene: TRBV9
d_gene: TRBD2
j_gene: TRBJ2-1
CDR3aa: CAGTGTSDYEQFF
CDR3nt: TGTGCCGGGACCGGGACTAGCGATTATGAGCAGTTCTTC

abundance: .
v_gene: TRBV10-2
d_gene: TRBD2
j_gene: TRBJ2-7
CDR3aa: CASRLAGVYEQYF
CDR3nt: TGCGCCAGCAGGTTAGCGGGAGTATACGAGCAGTACTTC

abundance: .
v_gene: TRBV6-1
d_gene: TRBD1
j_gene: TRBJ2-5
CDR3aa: CASRDRGAETQYF
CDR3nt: TGTGCCAGCAGGGACAGGGGTGCGGAGACCCAGTACTTC

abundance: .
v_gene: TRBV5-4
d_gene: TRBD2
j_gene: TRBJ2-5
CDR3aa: CASSSGLAGVETQYF
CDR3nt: TGTGCCAGCAGCTCAGGACTAGCGGGAGTGGAGACCCAGTACTTC

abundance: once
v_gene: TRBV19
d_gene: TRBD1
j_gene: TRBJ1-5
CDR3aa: CASRTGHNSNQPQHF
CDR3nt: TGTGCCAGTCGGACAGGGCACAATAGCAATCAGCCCCAGCATTTT

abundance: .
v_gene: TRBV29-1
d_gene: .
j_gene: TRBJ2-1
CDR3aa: CSVEAPTDEQFF
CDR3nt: TGCAGCGTTGAAGCCCCTACGGATGAGCAGTTCTTC

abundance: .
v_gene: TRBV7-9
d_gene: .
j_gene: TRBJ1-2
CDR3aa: CASSSQNGYTF
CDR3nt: TGTGCCAGCAGCTCGCAGAATGGCTACACCTTC

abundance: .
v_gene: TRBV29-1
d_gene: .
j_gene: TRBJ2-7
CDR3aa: CSVEAGEGSYEQYF
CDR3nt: TGCAGCGTTGAAGCGGGAGAGGGGTCCTACGAGCAGTACTTC

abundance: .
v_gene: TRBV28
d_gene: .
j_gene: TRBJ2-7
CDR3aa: CASRDSTYEQYF
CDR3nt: TGTGCCAGCCGAGACAGTACCTACGAGCAGTACTTC

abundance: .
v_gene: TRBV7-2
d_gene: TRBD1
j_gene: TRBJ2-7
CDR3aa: CASSSPGTGIYEQYF
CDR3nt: TGTGCCAGCAGCTCCCCCGGGACAGGGATCTACGAGCAGTACTTC

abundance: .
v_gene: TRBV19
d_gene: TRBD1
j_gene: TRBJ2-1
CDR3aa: CASNSGTGGGSEQFF
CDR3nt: TGTGCCAGTAATTCCGGGACAGGGGGCGGCAGTGAGCAGTTCTTC

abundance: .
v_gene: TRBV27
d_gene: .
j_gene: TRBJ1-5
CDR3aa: CASSFAGRGQPQHF
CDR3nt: TGTGCCAGCAGTTTTGCAGGGAGGGGTCAGCCCCAGCATTTT

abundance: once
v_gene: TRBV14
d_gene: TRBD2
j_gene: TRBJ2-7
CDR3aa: CASSQFGGGSYEQYF
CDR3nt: TGTGCCAGCAGCCAATTTGGGGGAGGGAGCTACGAGCAGTACTTC

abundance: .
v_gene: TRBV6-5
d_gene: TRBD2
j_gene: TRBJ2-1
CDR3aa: CASALAGYNEQFF
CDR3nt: TGTGCCAGTGCGCTAGCGGGATACAATGAGCAGTTCTTC

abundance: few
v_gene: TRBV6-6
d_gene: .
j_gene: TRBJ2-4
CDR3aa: CASTLAGVNIQYF
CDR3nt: TGTGCCAGCACCTTGGCAGGGGTAAACATTCAGTACTTC

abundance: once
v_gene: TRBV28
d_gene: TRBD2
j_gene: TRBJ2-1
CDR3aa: CASRIRLAGAYNEQFF
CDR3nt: TGTGCCAGCAGAATCAGACTAGCGGGAGCCTACAATGAGCAGTTCTTC

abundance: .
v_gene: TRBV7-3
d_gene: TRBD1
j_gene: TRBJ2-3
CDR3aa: CASSLGPWGQASTDTQYF
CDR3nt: TGTGCCAGCAGCCTAGGGCCTTGGGGACAGGCTAGCACAGATACGCAGTATTTT

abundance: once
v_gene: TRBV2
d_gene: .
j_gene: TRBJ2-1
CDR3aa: CASKGRAYRKRSYNEQFF
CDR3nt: TGTGCCAGCAAGGGGAGAGCGTATCGGAAAAGATCCTACAATGAGCAGTTCTTC

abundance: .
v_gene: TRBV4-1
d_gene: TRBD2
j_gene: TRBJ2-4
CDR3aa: CASSLLAPSGGENIQYF
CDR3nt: TGCGCCAGCAGCCTCCTCGCCCCGTCGGGGGGGGAAAACATTCAGTACTTC

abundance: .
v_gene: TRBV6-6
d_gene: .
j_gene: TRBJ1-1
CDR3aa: CASSSPGATEAFF
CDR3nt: TGTGCCAGCAGCTCGCCAGGGGCCACTGAAGCTTTCTTT

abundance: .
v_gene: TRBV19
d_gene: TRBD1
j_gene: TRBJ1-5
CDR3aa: CASSIGNTGGWATQPQHF
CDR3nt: TGTGCCAGTAGTATAGGCAACACAGGGGGCTGGGCTACACAGCCCCAGCATTTT

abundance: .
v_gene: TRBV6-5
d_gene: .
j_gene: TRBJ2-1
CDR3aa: CVSSYGDWGSDEQFF
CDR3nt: TGTGTCAGCAGTTACGGGGACTGGGGTTCCGATGAGCAGTTCTTC

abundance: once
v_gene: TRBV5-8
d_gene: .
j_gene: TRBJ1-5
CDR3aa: CASSLGGARPQHF
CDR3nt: TGTGCCAGCAGCCTCGGGGGGGCTCGGCCCCAGCATTTT

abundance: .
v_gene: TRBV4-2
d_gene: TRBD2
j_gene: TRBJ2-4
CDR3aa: CASSLTSGRGAKNIQYF
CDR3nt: TGTGCCAGCAGCCTAACTAGCGGGAGGGGAGCCAAAAACATTCAGTACTTC

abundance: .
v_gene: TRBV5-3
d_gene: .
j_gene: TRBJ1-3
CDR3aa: CARSLDRIVSGNTIYF
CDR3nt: TGTGCCAGAAGCTTGGACAGAATAGTCTCTGGAAACACCATATATTTT